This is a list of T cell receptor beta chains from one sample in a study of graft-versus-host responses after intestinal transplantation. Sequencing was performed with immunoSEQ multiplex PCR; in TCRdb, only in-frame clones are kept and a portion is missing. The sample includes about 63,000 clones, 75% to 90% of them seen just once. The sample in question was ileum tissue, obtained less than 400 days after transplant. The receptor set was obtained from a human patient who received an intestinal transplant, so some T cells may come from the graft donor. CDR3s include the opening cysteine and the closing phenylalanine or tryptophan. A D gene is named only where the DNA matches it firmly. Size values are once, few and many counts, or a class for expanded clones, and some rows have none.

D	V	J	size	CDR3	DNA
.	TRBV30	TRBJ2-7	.	CAWSSPGEQYF	TGTGCCTGGAGCTCACCGGGCGAGCAGTACTTC
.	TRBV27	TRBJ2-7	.	CASSLVQGDEQYF	TGTGCCAGCAGTTTAGTCCAGGGCGACGAGCAGTACTTC
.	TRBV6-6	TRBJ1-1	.	CASTYKGGNTEAFF	TGTGCCAGCACTTACAAGGGGGGGAACACTGAAGCTTTCTTT
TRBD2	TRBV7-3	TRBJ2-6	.	CASSLIPPGLAGTSSGANVLTF	TGTGCCAGCAGCTTGATCCCCCCGGGACTAGCGGGGACTAGCTCTGGGGCCAACGTCCTGACTTTC
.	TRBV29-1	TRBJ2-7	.	CSVQERITYEQYF	TGCAGCGTTCAGGAGAGAATCACCTACGAGCAGTACTTC
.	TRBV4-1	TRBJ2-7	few	CASSPRGRFYEQYF	TGCGCCAGCAGCCCACGCGGCAGGTTCTACGAGCAGTACTTC
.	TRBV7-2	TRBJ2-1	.	CASSLYLSPGMYNEQFF	TGTGCCAGCAGCTTATATCTATCCCCGGGGATGTACAATGAGCAGTTCTTC
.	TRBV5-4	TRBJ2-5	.	CASSLYRFQETQYF	TGTGCCAGCAGCTTGTACAGATTCCAAGAGACCCAGTACTTC
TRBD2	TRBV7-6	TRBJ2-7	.	CASSLGLAGGPYEQYF	TGTGCCAGCAGCTTAGGGCTAGCGGGAGGGCCCTACGAGCAGTACTTC
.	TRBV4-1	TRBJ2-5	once	CASSQEMGGEETQYF	TGCGCCAGCAGCCAAGAAATGGGGGGCGAAGAGACCCAGTACTTC
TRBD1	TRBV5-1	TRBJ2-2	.	CASSPTGGMDTGELFF	TGCGCCAGCAGCCCCACAGGGGGCATGGACACCGGGGAGCTGTTTTTT
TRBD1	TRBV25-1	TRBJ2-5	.	CASSEGTAQETQYF	TGTGCCAGCAGTGAAGGGACAGCGCAAGAGACCCAGTACTTC
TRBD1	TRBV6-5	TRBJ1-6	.	CASSYSRGPNSPLHF	TGTGCCAGCAGTTACTCGAGGGGGCCTAATTCACCCCTCCACTTT
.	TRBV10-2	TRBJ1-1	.	CASSRTSQEAFF	TGCGCCAGCAGCCGGACATCCCAAGAAGCTTTCTTT
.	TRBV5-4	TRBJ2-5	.	CASSLWGKTQYF	TGTGCCAGCAGCTTATGGGGAAAGACCCAGTACTTC
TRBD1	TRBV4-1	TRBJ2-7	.	CASSPDQGARGIERYF	TGCGCCAGCAGCCCGGATCAGGGGGCGCGGGGAATCGAGCGGTACTTC
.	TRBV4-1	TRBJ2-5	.	CASSQGRAGIGEETQYF	TGCGCCAGCAGCCAAGGTCGGGCGGGAATAGGGGAAGAGACCCAGTACTTC
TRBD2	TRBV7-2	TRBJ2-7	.	CASSLALAGATYEQYF	TGTGCCAGCAGCTTAGCACTAGCGGGGGCCACCTACGAGCAGTACTTC
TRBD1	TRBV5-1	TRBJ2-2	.	CASSLYTGVGELFF	TGCGCCAGCAGCTTATACACAGGGGTCGGGGAGCTGTTTTTT
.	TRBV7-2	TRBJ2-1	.	CASSPSRKGEQFF	TGTGCCAGCAGCCCCTCTCGAAAGGGGGAGCAGTTCTTC
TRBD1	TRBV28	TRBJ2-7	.	CASSFFLSGTAKDYEQYF	TGTGCCAGCAGTTTCTTTCTTTCCGGGACAGCGAAGGACTACGAGCAGTACTTC
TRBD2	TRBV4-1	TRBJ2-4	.	CASSPTSGGALNIQYF	TGCGCCAGCAGTCCCACTAGCGGGGGGGCCCTAAACATTCAGTACTTC
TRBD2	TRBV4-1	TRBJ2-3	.	CASSQEAGRIDTQYF	TGCGCCAGCAGCCAAGAAGCGGGGAGGATAGATACGCAGTATTTT
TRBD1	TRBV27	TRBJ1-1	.	CASSRDRGNTEAFF	TGTGCCAGCAGTCGCGACAGGGGGAACACTGAAGCTTTCTTT
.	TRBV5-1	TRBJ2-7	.	CASSLEGYEQYF	TGCGCCAGCAGCTTGGAGGGCTACGAGCAGTACTTC
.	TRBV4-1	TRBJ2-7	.	CASSQSAFYEQYF	TGCGCCAGCAGCCAATCAGCTTTCTACGAGCAGTACTTC
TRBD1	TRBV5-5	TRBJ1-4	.	CASGLQGWKEKLFF	TGTGCCAGCGGCCTACAGGGGTGGAAAGAAAAACTGTTTTTT
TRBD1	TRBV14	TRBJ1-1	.	CASSPPGQGLAFF	TGTGCCAGCAGCCCTCCGGGACAGGGGCTGGCTTTCTTT
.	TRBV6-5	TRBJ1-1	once	CASSSSIVKEAFF	TGTGCCAGCAGTTCGAGTATAGTGAAAGAAGCTTTCTTT
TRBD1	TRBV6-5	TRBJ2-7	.	CASSYGDRGYEQYF	TGTGCCAGCAGTTACGGGGACAGGGGCTACGAGCAGTACTTC
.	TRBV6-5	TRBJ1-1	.	CASSQNLNTEAFF	TGTGCCAGCAGTCAGAACCTGAACACTGAAGCTTTCTTT
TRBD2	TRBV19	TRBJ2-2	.	CASSIAGGSFANTGELFF	TGTGCCAGTAGTATAGCGGGGGGATCCTTCGCGAACACCGGGGAGCTGTTTTTT
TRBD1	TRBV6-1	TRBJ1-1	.	CASGRQGGNTEAFF	TGTGCCAGCGGCCGACAGGGCGGGAACACTGAAGCTTTCTTT
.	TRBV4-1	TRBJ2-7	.	CASSQVLDGTYEQYF	TGCGCCAGCAGCCAAGTACTTGACGGAACCTACGAGCAGTACTTC
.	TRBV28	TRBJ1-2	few	CASSSQTPTGLRGYTF	TGTGCCAGCAGTTCCCAAACGCCCACAGGGCTTCGTGGCTACACCTTC
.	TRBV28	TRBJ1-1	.	CASAGNTEAFF	TGTGCCAGCGCCGGGAACACTGAAGCTTTCTTT